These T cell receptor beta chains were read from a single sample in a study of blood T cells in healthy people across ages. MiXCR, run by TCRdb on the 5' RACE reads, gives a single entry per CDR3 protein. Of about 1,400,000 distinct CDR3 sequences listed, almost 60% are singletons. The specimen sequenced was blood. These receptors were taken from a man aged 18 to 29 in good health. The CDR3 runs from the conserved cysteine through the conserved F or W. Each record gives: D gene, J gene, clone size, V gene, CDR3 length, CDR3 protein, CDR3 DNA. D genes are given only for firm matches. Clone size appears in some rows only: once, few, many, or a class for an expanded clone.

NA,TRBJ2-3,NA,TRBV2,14,CASRRVSNTDTQYF,TGTGCCAGCAGGCGGGTCAGCAACACAGATACGCAGTATTTT
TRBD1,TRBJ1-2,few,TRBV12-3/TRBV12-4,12,CASSQGGQGRTF,TGTGCCAGCAGCCAGGGGGGACAGGGGCGCACCTTC
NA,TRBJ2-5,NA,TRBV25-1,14,CASRGTEGQETQYF,TGTGCCAGCAGGGGGACTGAAGGTCAAGAGACCCAGTACTTC
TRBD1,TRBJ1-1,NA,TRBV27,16,CASSLWQGAVDTEAFF,TGTGCCAGCAGTTTATGGCAGGGGGCGGTCGACACTGAAGCTTTCTTT
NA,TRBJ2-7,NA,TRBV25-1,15,CASNSVGSGTYEQYF,TGTGCCAGCAACTCGGTCGGGTCGGGGACATACGAGCAGTACTTC
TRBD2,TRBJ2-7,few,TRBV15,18,CATSRDLLTSGRKYEQYF,TGTGCCACCAGCAGAGATCTGTTGACTAGCGGGAGAAAGTACGAGCAGTACTTC
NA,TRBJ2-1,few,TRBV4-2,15,CASSEGPLGINEQFF,TGTGCCAGCAGCGAGGGGCCACTAGGAATTAATGAGCAGTTCTTC
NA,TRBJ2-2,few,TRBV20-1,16,CSARFPASADTGELFF,TGCAGTGCTAGGTTTCCAGCGTCTGCGGACACCGGGGAGCTGTTTTTT
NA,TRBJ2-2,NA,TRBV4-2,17,CASSQGTVNRGQPELFF,TGTGCCAGCAGCCAAGGGACAGTAAACCGGGGACAACCGGAGCTGTTTTTT
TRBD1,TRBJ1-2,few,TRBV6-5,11,CASRHRGGYTF,TGTGCCAGCAGACACAGGGGCGGCTACACCTTC
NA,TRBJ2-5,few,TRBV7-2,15,CASSLEARPSATQYF,TGTGCCAGCAGCTTAGAGGCGCGCCCCAGTGCGACCCAGTACTTC
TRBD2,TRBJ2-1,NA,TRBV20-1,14,CSAVREGANNEQFF,TGCAGTGCTGTTCGGGAGGGCGCGAACAATGAGCAGTTCTTC
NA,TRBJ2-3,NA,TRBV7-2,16,CASSLTGPLGTDTQYF,TGTGCCAGCAGCTTAACTGGACCACTAGGCACAGATACGCAGTATTTT
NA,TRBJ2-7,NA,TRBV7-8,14,CASSRTDGFYEQYF,TGTGCCAGCAGCAGAACGGACGGCTTCTACGAGCAGTACTTC
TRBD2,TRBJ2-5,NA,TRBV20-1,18,CSARGGTSGGQHQETQYF,TGCAGTGCTAGAGGGGGGACTAGCGGGGGGCAACACCAAGAGACCCAGTACTTC
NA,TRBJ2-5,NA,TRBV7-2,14,CASSLALHLETQYF,TGTGCCAGCAGCTTAGCGCTCCACCTAGAGACCCAGTACTTC
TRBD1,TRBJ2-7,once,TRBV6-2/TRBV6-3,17,CASSYPYRDSGTYEQYF,TGTGCCAGCAGTTACCCGTACCGGGACAGTGGCACCTACGAGCAGTACTTC
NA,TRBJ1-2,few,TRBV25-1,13,CASSGGPIYGYTF,TGTGCCAGCAGTGGGGGCCCGATCTATGGCTACACCTTC
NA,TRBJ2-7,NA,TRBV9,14,CASSLEGWNYEQYF,TGTGCCAGCAGCCTGGAGGGGTGGAACTACGAGCAGTACTTC
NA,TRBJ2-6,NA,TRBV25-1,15,CASSVGKAGANVLTF,TGTGCCAGCAGTGTGGGCAAGGCTGGGGCCAACGTCCTGACTTTC
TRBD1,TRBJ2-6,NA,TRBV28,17,CASSKTGFLSGANVLTF,TGTGCCAGCAGTAAGACAGGGTTCCTCTCTGGGGCCAACGTCCTGACTTTC
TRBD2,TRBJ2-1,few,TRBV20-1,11,CSARTSGKQFF,TGCAGTGCTAGGACTAGCGGGAAACAGTTCTTC
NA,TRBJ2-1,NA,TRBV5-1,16,CASSLVSGASYNEQFF,TGCGCCAGCAGCTTGGTTTCGGGAGCATCCTACAATGAGCAGTTCTTC
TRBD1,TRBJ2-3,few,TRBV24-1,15,CATSETDRGEDTQYF,TGTGCCACCAGTGAAACGGACAGGGGTGAAGATACGCAGTATTTT
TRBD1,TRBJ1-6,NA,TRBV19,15,CASSGDRGHNSPLHF,TGTGCCAGTAGTGGGGACAGGGGACATAATTCACCCCTCCACTTT
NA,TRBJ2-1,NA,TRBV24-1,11,CATQIANEQFF,TGTGCCACCCAGATCGCGAATGAGCAGTTCTTC
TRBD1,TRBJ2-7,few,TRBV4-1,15,CASSSGQGIEYEQYF,TGCGCCAGCAGCTCTGGACAGGGTATTGAGTACGAGCAGTACTTC
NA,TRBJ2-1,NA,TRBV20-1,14,CSASQGLGGNEQFF,TGCAGTGCTAGCCAGGGTCTCGGGGGCAATGAGCAGTTCTTC
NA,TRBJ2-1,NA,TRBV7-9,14,CASSLEHQGNEQFF,TGTGCCAGCAGCTTAGAGCATCAGGGCAATGAGCAGTTCTTC
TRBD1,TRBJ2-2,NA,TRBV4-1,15,CASSPGQGYPGELFF,TGCGCCAGCAGCCCGGGACAGGGGTACCCCGGGGAGCTGTTTTTT
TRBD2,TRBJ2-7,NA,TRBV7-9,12,CASSGTTREQYF,TGTGCCAGCAGCGGGACTACACGCGAGCAGTACTTC
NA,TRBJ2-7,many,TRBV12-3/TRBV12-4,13,CASRQGSSYEQYF,TGTGCCAGCAGACAGGGAAGCTCCTACGAGCAGTACTTC
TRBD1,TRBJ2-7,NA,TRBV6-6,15,CASSRAQGLRYEQYF,TGTGCCAGCAGCCGAGCACAGGGGCTTCGGTACGAGCAGTACTTC
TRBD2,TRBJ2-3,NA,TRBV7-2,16,CASSPRLAGNTDTQYF,TGTGCCAGCAGCCCAAGACTAGCGGGAAACACAGATACGCAGTATTTT
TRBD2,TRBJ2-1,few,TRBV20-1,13,CSAYGLAGNEQFF,TGCAGTGCGTACGGACTAGCGGGGAATGAGCAGTTCTTC
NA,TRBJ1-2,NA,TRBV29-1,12,CSVEALGYGYTF,TGCAGCGTTGAGGCTCTAGGCTATGGCTACACCTTC
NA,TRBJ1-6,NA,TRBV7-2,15,CASSLVRDGALPLHF,TGTGCCAGCAGCTTAGTAAGGGACGGGGCTCTCCCCCTCCACTTT
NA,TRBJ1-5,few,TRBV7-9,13,CASSVQNNQPQHF,TGTGCCAGCAGCGTACAAAACAATCAGCCCCAGCATTTT
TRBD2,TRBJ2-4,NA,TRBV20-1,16,CSVQKGRAGGKNIQYF,TGCAGTGTTCAAAAAGGGAGGGCGGGAGGAAAAAACATTCAGTACTTC
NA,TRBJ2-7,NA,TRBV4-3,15,CASSHGVAGPYEQYF,TGCGCCAGCAGCCATGGAGTGGCGGGACCCTACGAGCAGTACTTC
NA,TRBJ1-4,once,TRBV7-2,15,CASSLSGPTNEKLFF,TGTGCCAGCAGCTTATCAGGACCAACTAATGAAAAACTGTTTTTT
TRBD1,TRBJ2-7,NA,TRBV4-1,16,CASSQRTTGYSYEQYF,TGCGCCAGCAGCCAACGTACGACAGGGTACTCCTACGAGCAGTACTTC
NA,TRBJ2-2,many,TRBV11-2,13,CASSTAGFGELFF,TGTGCCAGCAGCACCGCAGGGTTCGGGGAGCTGTTTTTT
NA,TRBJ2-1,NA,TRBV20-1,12,CSADTPYNEQFF,TGCAGTGCCGACACCCCCTACAATGAGCAGTTCTTC
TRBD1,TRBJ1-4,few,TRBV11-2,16,CASSLELTGGTEKLFF,TGTGCCAGCAGCTTAGAGTTGACAGGGGGAACTGAAAAACTGTTTTTT
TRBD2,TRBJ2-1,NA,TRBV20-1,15,CSARDLRTSGNEQFF,TGCAGTGCTAGAGACCTAAGGACTAGCGGCAATGAGCAGTTCTTC
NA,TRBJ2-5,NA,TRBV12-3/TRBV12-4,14,CASSFLVAGGTQYF,TGTGCCAGCAGTTTTCTCGTGGCAGGTGGGACCCAGTACTTC
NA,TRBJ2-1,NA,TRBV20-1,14,CSASTALSYNEQFF,TGCAGTGCCTCGACAGCCCTCTCCTACAATGAGCAGTTCTTC
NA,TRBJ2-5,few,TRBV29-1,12,CSVGRVHGEQYF,TGCAGCGTTGGCAGAGTCCACGGAGAGCAGTACTTC
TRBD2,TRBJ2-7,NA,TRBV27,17,CASSFRVGSGRGYEQYF,TGTGCCAGCAGTTTTCGGGTCGGTAGCGGGAGGGGGTACGAGCAGTACTTC
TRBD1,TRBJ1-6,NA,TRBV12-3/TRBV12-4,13,CASSTGAGSPLHF,TGTGCCAGCAGTACAGGGGCGGGTTCACCCCTCCACTTT
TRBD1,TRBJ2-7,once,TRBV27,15,CASTYRGEGYNEQYF,TGTGCCAGCACCTACAGGGGTGAGGGGTACAATGAGCAGTACTTC
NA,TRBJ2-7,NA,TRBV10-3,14,CASKMAGSSYEQYF,TGTGCCTCTAAAATGGCCGGTAGCTCCTACGAGCAGTACTTC
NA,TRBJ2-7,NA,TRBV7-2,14,CASSLEAASYEQYF,TGTGCCAGCAGCTTAGAGGCAGCCTCCTACGAGCAGTACTTC
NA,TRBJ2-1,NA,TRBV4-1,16,CASSHDPGPKAGEQFF,TGCGCCAGCAGCCATGACCCGGGACCCAAGGCGGGTGAGCAGTTCTTC
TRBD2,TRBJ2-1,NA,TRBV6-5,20,CASSYSKTGRGGLSYNEQFF,TGTGCCAGCAGTTACTCGAAGACAGGTCGGGGGGGCCTCTCCTACAATGAGCAGTTCTTC
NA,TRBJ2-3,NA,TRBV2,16,CASSGPFPDSTDTQYF,TGTGCCAGCAGTGGTCCCTTCCCAGACAGCACAGATACGCAGTATTTT